The 29 T cell receptor beta chains in this list originate from one sample, sequenced in a study of CD8 T cell repertoires and HIV-1 epitope variants. The protocol was immunoSEQ multiplex PCR, while the TCRdb copy is restricted to in-frame clones and leaves out a portion. The data contain a few thousand clones, around 71% of them seen just once; the ten biggest clones take up about 41%. These receptors are not linked to any known antigen. Sequenced input: cultured CD8+ T cells derived from PBMCs. These receptors came from a male donor with HIV.

The table lists this clone with a count of one. The CDR3 DNA sequence: TGTGCCAGCACAGACCAAGAGACCCAGTACTTC. Translation gives CASTDQETQYF. The chain joins TRBV7-9 to TRBJ2-5; unclear D gene. Germline V gene data show CDR1 as SEHNR and CDR2 as FQNEAQ (reference sequence). The CDR3 covers 11 residues. The V gene lost 7 bases and the J gene lost 0 bases, with 3 bases spanning the gap.

This clone was observed once. The J gene is TRBJ2-7, the V gene TRBV7-2; D is possibly TRBD2 (6 bases). Looked up from germline, CDR1 is SGHTA and CDR2 is FQGNSA. The CDR3 sequence is 15 residues long. V was trimmed by 2 bases and J by 0 bases, leaving 11 bases between them. The CDR3 DNA reads TGTGCCAGCAGCTTAACCCGGGACTCCTCCTACGAGCAGTACTTC. Its translation: CASSLTRDSSYEQYF.

V and J are TRBV6-6 and TRBJ1-2, with no clear D. This CDR3 comprises 15 residues. From germline, CDR1 is MNHNY and CDR2 SVGAGI (reference sequence). V was cut by 6 bases and J by 1 base, with 15 bases left in between. The CDR3 spells CASSLGEGFNYGYTF. For the CDR3, the DNA is TGTGCCAGCAGCCTCGGTGAGGGATTTAACTATGGCTACACCTTC.

V is TRBV28 and J is TRBJ2-5; 7 positions match TRBD2. Germline CDR1 and CDR2: MDHEN and SYDVKM. Unmatched junction bases numbered 6, after V lost 7 bases and J lost 1 base. This CDR3 has 14 amino acids. This CDR3 is CASTPGGFQETQYF. The CDR3 DNA sequence: TGTGCCAGCACCCCGGGGGGTTTCCAAGAGACCCAGTACTTC. Full variable domain (missing parts from reference TRBV28 and TRBJ2-5): DVKVTQSSRYLVKRTGEKVFLECVQDMDHENMFWYRQDPGLGLRLIYFSYDVKMKEKGDIPEGYSVSREKKERFSLILESASTNQTSMYLCASTPGGFQETQYFGPGTRLLVL.

V usage is TRBV4-1 and J usage is TRBJ2-1, with TRBD1 as a possible D gene (6 bases). Looked up from germline, CDR1 is MGHRA and CDR2 is YSYEKL. Between the trimmed V and J ends, which lost 8 bases and 4 bases, there was a span of 15 bases. The CDR3 covers 14 residues. CDR3 amino acids: CASRDTASYNEQFF. In DNA form, the CDR3 reads TGCGCCAGCCGGGACACAGCCTCATACAATGAGCAGTTCTTC.

The V and J genes are TRBV10-3 and TRBJ2-1, with D perhaps TRBD2 (6 bases). Trimming left V 2 bases short and J 2 bases short, with 7 bases between. This CDR3 has 14 amino acids. The germline gives CDR1 ENHRY, CDR2 SYGVKD. CDR3: CAISERGTYNEQFF. The CDR3 DNA sequence: TGTGCCATCAGTGAGCGGGGGACCTACAATGAGCAGTTCTTC.

The gene calls are TRBV27 and TRBJ2-1; 8 bases fit TRBD1. Germline V gene data show CDR1 as MNHEY and CDR2 as SMNVEV (reference sequence). Trimming took 6 bases from V and 3 from J; bases not matched to a gene: 7. The CDR3 length is 15 residues. CDR3 DNA sequence: TGTGCCAGCAGCTTAGAAGGGACAGGCTACAATGAGCAGTTCTTC. It encodes CASSLEGTGYNEQFF.

In its sample, this clone was seen a few times. The rearrangement joins TRBV2 to TRBJ2-1; either TRBD1 or TRBD2 may supply D (5 bases each). The CDR3 covers 15 residues. V gave up 2 bases and J gave up 0 bases, with 8 bases separating them. Germline assignment: CDR1 SNHLY and CDR2 FYNNEI. The chain's CDR3 is CASSESGSSYNEQFF. In DNA form, the CDR3 reads TGTGCCAGCAGTGAATCAGGGAGCTCCTACAATGAGCAGTTCTTC.

The chain has TRBV5-5 and TRBJ2-7; 8 positions match TRBD1. Trimming removed 4 bases from V and 5 bases from J; junction bases left unmatched: 5. Germline V gene sequence: CDR1 SGHKS, CDR2 YYEKEE (reference sequence). The CDR3 spans 13 residues. CDR3 sequence (DNA): TGTGCCAGCAGCCGTCGACAGGGGAACGAGCAGTACTTC. This encodes CASSRRQGNEQYF.

V and J are TRBV11-2 and TRBJ1-2; D possibly corresponds to TRBD1 (6 bases). There are 14 residues in the CDR3. Trimming removed 1 base at V and 2 bases at J, with 8 bases between. CDR1 and CDR2 from the germline V gene are SGHAT and FQNNGV. CDR3 DNA sequence: TGTGCCAGCAGCTTAGTAGGGGGAAACTATGGCTACACCTTC. Amino acids: CASSLVGGNYGYTF.

This clone was seen a few times. CDR3 region: CATSSRLGGALVEQFF. For the CDR3, the DNA is TGTGCCACCAGCAGTCGCCTCGGGGGCGCATTGGTGGAGCAGTTCTTC. The chain recombines TRBV15 with TRBJ2-1, with D possibly being TRBD1 or TRBD2 (6 bases each). The germline V gene encodes CDR1 LNHNV and CDR2 YYDKDF (reference sequence). Trimming stripped 3 bases from V and 10 bases from J, with 22 bases between. This CDR3 contains 16 residues.

This clone was detected a few times. This chain links TRBV18 with TRBJ2-5; D is possibly TRBD2 (5 bases). The ends were cut back, 2 bases at V and 1 base at J, with 8 bases in the middle. This CDR3 has 14 amino acids. Germline values: CDR1 KGHSH, CDR2 LQKENI. CDR3 bases: TGTGCCAGCTCACCAGGACTTTCCCAAGAGACCCAGTACTTC. It translates to CASSPGLSQETQYF.

A few counts support this clone. The rearrangement joins TRBV29-1 to TRBJ2-1, with D perhaps matching TRBD2 (7 bases). The germline gives CDR1 SQVTM, CDR2 ANQGSEA. Trimming removed 8 bases from V and 0 bases from J, with 17 bases in between. The CDR3 totals 15 residues. The CDR3 spells CSIRGGDSSYNEQFF. Written as DNA, the CDR3 is TGCAGCATCCGAGGGGGGGATAGCTCCTACAATGAGCAGTTCTTC.

The chain joins TRBV7-9 to TRBJ2-7; maybe TRBD1 (5 bases). Germline V lookup: CDR1 SEHNR, CDR2 FQNEAQ (reference sequence). Trimming left V 5 bases short and J 5 bases short, with 10 bases between. This CDR3 has 12 residues. The CDR3 coding sequence is TGTGCCAGCAGCACCGACAGTAACGAGCAGTACTTC. Its translation: CASSTDSNEQYF.

J is TRBJ2-7 and V is TRBV5-6, with a weak D call TRBD1 (5 bases). The CDR3 has 14 residues. Germline-derived CDR1 and CDR2 are SGHDT and YYEEEE. V was cut by 0 bases and J by 7 bases, with 14 bases left in between. CDR3 sequence (DNA): TGTGCCAGCAGCTTGGGACAGTACCTTCGTGAGCAGTACTTC. It codes for CASSLGQYLREQYF.

The J gene is TRBJ2-3, the V gene TRBV7-2; TRBD2 might be the D (5 bases). This CDR3 region has 16 residues. The germline V gene encodes CDR1 SGHTA and CDR2 FQGNSA. Trimming cost V 2 bases and J 4 bases, with 16 bases left between them. The DNA of the CDR3 is TGTGCCAGCAGCTTACGCAGCGGTGGAAGTTCAGATACGCAGTATTTT. Translating it yields CASSLRSGGSSDTQYF.

The rearrangement links TRBV28 to TRBJ2-3, with 9 bases that match TRBD1. CDR1 and CDR2 (germline): MDHEN, SYDVKM. V shed 5 bases, J shed 3 bases, and the junction held 9 bases outside the gene matches. The CDR3 spans 16 residues. CDR3 amino acids: CASSPAHRGQTDTQYF. The CDR3 DNA follows: TGTGCCAGCAGTCCGGCCCACAGGGGGCAGACAGATACGCAGTATTTT.

This sequence joins TRBV2 and TRBJ2-2; the D gene is possibly TRBD1 (5 bases). Between the trimmed V and J ends, which lost 5 bases and 5 bases, there was a span of 9 bases. The germline gives CDR1 SNHLY, CDR2 FYNNEI. The CDR3 consists of 13 residues. CDR3 coding DNA: TGTGCCAGCAGTTGGGGCAGAACCGGGGAGCTGTTTTTT. The encoded protein is CASSWGRTGELFF. Complete variable domain (other parts from reference TRBV2 and TRBJ2-2): EPEVTQTPSHQVTQMGQEVILRCVPISNHLYFYWYRQILGQKVEFLVSFYNNEISEKSEIFDDQFSVERPDGSNFTLKIRSTKLEDSAMYFCASSWGRTGELFFGEGSRLTVL.

Only a few counts were recorded for this clone. V and J are TRBV28 and TRBJ2-1, with 8 nucleotides matching TRBD2. This CDR3 is built from 14 residues. In germline, CDR1 is MDHEN, CDR2 SYDVKM. V lost 1 base and J lost 10; bases outside the gene matches: 6. The CDR3 spells CASSLSRGAMEQFF. DNA of the CDR3: TGTGCCAGCAGTTTATCGCGGGGGGCTATGGAGCAGTTCTTC.

The genes are TRBV28 and TRBJ2-5; D is perhaps TRBD1 (6 bases). The CDR3 spans 15 residues. The V and J ends lost 2 bases and 1 base respectively, with 11 bases between them. Germline CDR1 reads MDHEN; CDR2 reads SYDVKM. As DNA, the CDR3 is TGTGCCAGCAGTTTACAGGGGAAGGTCCAAGAGACCCAGTACTTC. It is translated as CASSLQGKVQETQYF.

The chain has TRBV15 and TRBJ2-1, with TRBD1 matching over 7 bases. The CDR3 consists of 13 residues. CDR1 LNHNV and CDR2 YYDKDF come from the germline V gene (reference sequence). The V and J ends lost 0 bases and 9 bases, in that order; junction bases with no gene match: 2. The CDR3 loop is CATSRDPGGEQFF. DNA for the CDR3: TGTGCCACCAGCAGAGATCCAGGGGGTGAGCAGTTCTTC.

This clone was detected only a few times. The chain recombines TRBV27 with TRBJ2-7; 11 nucleotides line up with TRBD2. Losses at the gene ends were 1 base for V and 3 bases for J; bases not matched to a gene: 2. There are 15 residues in the CDR3. Germline CDR1 and CDR2: MNHEY and SMNVEV (reference sequence). The CDR3 spells CASSLYLAGGYEQYF. The CDR3 DNA reads TGTGCCAGCAGTTTATACCTAGCGGGGGGCTACGAGCAGTACTTC.

This clone showed up just once. It differs at one base from a far larger clone, so likely a read error. The rearrangement uses TRBV15 and TRBJ1-2, with a tentative D call TRBD1 (5 bases). Germline CDR1 LNHNV, CDR2 YYDKDF (reference sequence). V was shortened by 0 bases and J by 4 bases, with 15 bases between the two germline ends. The CDR3 is made up of 16 amino acids. The CDR3 bases are TGTGCCACCAGCAGAGATCGGGGGACCCACGTCTATGGCTACACCTTC. Translation: CATSRDRGTHVYGYTF.

This clone was seen a handful of times. The chain is built from TRBV6-4 and TRBJ2-2; tentatively, D is TRBD1 (6 bases). Trimming left V 5 bases short and J 7 bases short, with 14 bases between. Germline CDR1 MRHNA, CDR2 SNTAGT. This CDR3 spans 14 amino acids. DNA of the CDR3: TGTGCCAGCAGTACCGACAGGATTATCGGGGAGCTGTTTTTT. It yields the protein CASSTDRIIGELFF.

The chain links TRBV19 to TRBJ2-3; unclear D gene. The CDR3 covers 13 residues. The V gene lost 8 bases and the J gene lost 0 bases, with 9 bases spanning the gap. The germline V gene has CDR1 LNHDA and CDR2 SQIVND (reference sequence). CDR3 residues: CASSSFSTDTQYF. CDR3 coding DNA: TGTGCCAGTTCTTCGTTTAGCACAGATACGCAGTATTTT.

The chain uses TRBV11-2 and TRBJ2-7; D is ambiguous. Germline-derived CDR1 and CDR2 are SGHAT and FQNNGV. The CDR3 is 13 residues long. V dropped 5 bases and J dropped 0 bases, with 8 bases sitting between them. The CDR3 reads CASSPSSSYEQYF. The CDR3 region has the DNA TGTGCCAGCAGCCCTTCGAGCTCCTACGAGCAGTACTTC.

The V call is TRBV7-9, the J call TRBJ2-5, with 9 bases matching TRBD1. Germline CDR1 SEHNR, CDR2 FQNEAQ (reference sequence). The CDR3 runs to 16 residues. J was trimmed by 1 base and V by 5 bases; bases with no gene match: 8. CDR3 DNA sequence: TGTGCCAGCAGCCGCCTTGAACAGGGGGCCCAAGAGACCCAGTACTTC. Translating it yields CASSRLEQGAQETQYF.

The J gene is TRBJ2-7, the V gene TRBV15; 7 bases line up with TRBD1. The J segment lost 6 bases and the V segment lost 1 base, leaving 3 bases of the junction unmatched. This CDR3 contains 13 residues. Germline CDR1 and CDR2: LNHNV and YYDKDF (reference sequence). The CDR3, as DNA: TGTGCCACCAGCAGAGCTACAGGGGCCGAGCAGTACTTC. It codes for CATSRATGAEQYF.

This clone is termed large. This chain links TRBV7-9 with TRBJ2-7, with a possible D match to TRBD2 (6 bases). Per germline, CDR1 SEHNR and CDR2 FQNEAQ (reference sequence). V was shortened by 2 bases and J by 6 bases, with 8 bases between the two germline ends. The CDR3 loop spans 12 amino acids. This CDR3 reads CASSLRAGEQYF. The CDR3 nucleotides are TGTGCCAGCAGCTTACGAGCGGGCGAGCAGTACTTC. Using reference TRBV7-9 and TRBJ2-7 for the parts outside the CDR3, the full variable domain is DTGVSQNPRHKITKRGQNVTFRCDPISEHNRLYWYRQTLGQGPEFLTYFQNEAQLEKSRLLSDRFSAERPKGSFSTLEIQRTEQGDSAMYLCASSLRAGEQYFGPGTRLTVT.